A single sample gave rise to the 28 T cell receptor beta chains below, sequenced in a study of blood T cell repertoires in COVID-19. Data came from immunoSEQ multiplex PCR; TCRdb stores just in-frame clones and leaves some out. The sample has more than 200,000 clones, roughly 82% seen once. Sequenced input: peripheral blood. These receptors originate from a woman aged 35 to 49 who had recovered from COVID-19.

The V and J genes are TRBV5-6 and TRBJ2-1; D not resolved. Germline V gene data show CDR1 as SGHDT and CDR2 as YYEEEE. Trimming took 1 base from V and 4 from J, leaving 6 bases between them. This CDR3 has 13 amino acids. This chain's CDR3 is CASSLSTYNEQFF. The CDR3 bases are TGTGCCAGCAGCTTGTCCACTTACAATGAGCAGTTCTTC. The variable domain in full, completed from reference TRBV5-6 and TRBJ2-1, reads DAGVTQSPTHLIKTRGQQVTLRCSPKSGHDTVSWYQQALGQGPQFIFQYYEEEERQRGNFPDRFSGHQFPNYSSELNVNALLLGDSALYLCASSLSTYNEQFFGPGTRLTVL.

This rearrangement joins TRBV28 to TRBJ1-2, with TRBD1 matching 8 bases. Germline CDR1 reads MDHEN; CDR2 reads SYDVKM. Germline trimming cut 3 bases from V and 8 bases from J; bases unmatched to any gene: 14. CDR3 length: 16 residues. CDR3 nucleotide sequence: TGTGCCAGCAGTTTGGAACAGGGGGGCGCGGTACCCGGCTACACCTTC. As protein: CASSLEQGGAVPGYTF.

This chain uses TRBV19 with TRBJ1-1, with D tentatively TRBD1 (5 bases). CDR3 length equals 15 residues. CDR1 is LNHDA and CDR2 is SQIVND in the germline V gene (reference sequence). Trimming took off 3 bases at V and 3 bases at J, with 14 bases between the two ends. The CDR3 is CASSMGGGRDTEAFF. In DNA, the CDR3 is TGTGCCAGTAGTATGGGGGGAGGCAGGGACACTGAAGCTTTCTTT.

This sequence joins TRBV7-9 and TRBJ1-4; tentatively, D is TRBD1 (5 bases). This CDR3 has 15 amino acids. Germline values: CDR1 SEHNR, CDR2 FQNEAQ (reference sequence). V gave up 1 base and J gave up 5 bases, with 11 bases separating them. Here the CDR3 DNA reads TGTGCCAGCAGCTTAGAGACAGCCGAAAATGAAAAACTGTTTTTT. It encodes CASSLETAENEKLFF.

This clone was recorded a few times. V and J are TRBV3-1 (or the pseudogene TRBV3-2) and TRBJ1-1; 11 bases are a match to TRBD1. J gave up 4 bases and V 1 base, and 2 bases lay outside the gene matches. The CDR3 covers 15 residues. Germline V gene sequence: CDR1 LGHDT, CDR2 YNNKEL (reference sequence). The CDR3 region is CASSQGGTGGTEAFF. CDR3 DNA sequence: TGTGCCAGCAGCCAAGGCGGGACAGGGGGCACTGAAGCTTTCTTT.

The chain combines TRBV3-1 (or the pseudogene TRBV3-2) with TRBJ2-4; 10 bases match TRBD1. The CDR3 length is 14 residues. Germline CDR1 reads LGHDT; CDR2 reads YNNKEL (reference sequence). V shed 1 base and J 6 bases; nucleotides not matched to a gene: 0. CDR3 in amino acids: CASSQGDRGNIQYF. The CDR3 DNA follows: TGTGCCAGCAGCCAAGGGGACAGGGGAAACATTCAGTACTTC.

The chain carries TRBV6-2 or TRBV6-3 and TRBJ2-5; 7 nucleotides match TRBD1. The germline V gene encodes CDR1 MNHEY and CDR2 SVGEGT. The trim removed 2 bases at V and 0 bases at J, leaving 3 bases unmatched. The CDR3 length is 15 residues. The CDR3 region is CASSYGTEYQETQYF. The CDR3, as DNA: TGTGCCAGCAGTTACGGGACAGAGTACCAAGAGACCCAGTACTTC.

The chain combines TRBV30 with TRBJ2-1; weak D call: TRBD1 (5 bases). V lost 8 bases and J 4 bases, leaving 18 bases between the germline ends. This CDR3 has 14 amino acids. CDR1 is GTSNPN and CDR2 is SVGIG in the germline V gene (reference sequence). In DNA form, the CDR3 reads TGTGCCCCCATTTTGGACACCCCTTACAATGAGCAGTTCTTC. This sequence encodes CAPILDTPYNEQFF.

The chain combines TRBV3-1 (or the pseudogene TRBV3-2) with TRBJ1-2, with TRBD1 identical over 7 bases. The CDR3 spans 14 residues. After removal of 5 bases from V and 6 bases from J, the junction contained 9 bases not matched to a gene. Germline-derived CDR1 and CDR2 are LGHDT and YNNKEL (reference sequence). This CDR3 reads CASSSGGVTHGYTF. In nucleotides, the CDR3 is TGTGCCAGCAGCTCAGGGGGTGTCACGCATGGCTACACCTTC.

The rearrangement joins TRBV9 to TRBJ1-1; perhaps TRBD1 as D (5 bases). V was cut by 4 bases and J by 4 bases, with 17 bases left in between. The CDR3 covers 15 residues. Germline V gene lookup returns CDR1 SGDLS and CDR2 YYNGEE. The CDR3 DNA reads as TGTGCCAGCAGCCGGCGAAGCGGGGGAGGCACTGAAGCTTTCTTT. Its translation: CASSRRSGGGTEAFF.

This chain uses TRBV6-5 with TRBJ2-7; tentative D call: TRBD1 (6 bases). Germline lookup yields CDR1 MNHEY and CDR2 SVGAGI. V lost 6 bases, J lost 6 bases, and 18 bases lay in between. CDR3 length: 14 residues. CDR3 sequence: CASRRTAVLPEQYF. The CDR3 DNA follows: TGTGCCAGCAGAAGGACAGCCGTTTTGCCCGAGCAGTACTTC.

The V gene is TRBV5-4, the J gene TRBJ2-7; 9 bases fit TRBD1. The ends lost 2 bases at V and 5 bases at J; junction bases unmatched: 8. CDR1 and CDR2 (germline): SGHNT, YYREEE (reference sequence). CDR3 size: 15 residues. The CDR3 nucleotides are TGTGCCAGCAGCTTTGCGGACAGGGGTAAAAACGAGCAGTACTTC. Its protein is CASSFADRGKNEQYF.

The chain links TRBV4-3 to TRBJ1-1; D unresolved. Trimming shortened V by 0 bases and J by 4 bases, and 9 bases separated the two germline ends. Germline loops: CDR1 LGHNA, CDR2 YSLEER. This CDR3 has 14 residues. The CDR3 DNA reads as TGCGCCAGCAGCCAAGATCTCAGCGCCACTGAAGCTTTCTTT. It yields the protein CASSQDLSATEAFF.

This sequence joins TRBV6-5 and TRBJ2-7; unclear D gene. The CDR3 extends over 14 amino acids. Germline lookup yields CDR1 MNHEY and CDR2 SVGAGI. Trimming shortened V by 0 bases and J by 6 bases, and 12 bases separated the two germline ends. DNA of the CDR3: TGTGCCAGCAGTTACTCGCAAGCGACTCTCGAGCAGTACTTC. This sequence encodes CASSYSQATLEQYF.

The chain employs TRBV3-1 (or the pseudogene TRBV3-2) and TRBJ2-1; the D gene is possibly TRBD2 (5 bases). CDR1 and CDR2 (germline): LGHDT, YNNKEL (reference sequence). V lost 4 bases to trimming and J lost 7 bases, with 11 bases between them. This CDR3 has 13 residues. The CDR3: CASSLLGENEQFF. The CDR3 DNA reads as TGTGCCAGCAGCCTCCTCGGGGAAAATGAGCAGTTCTTC.

The CDR3 DNA follows: TGCGCCAGCAGCTTGGCGGCGGGGCTGGCAGATACGCAGTATTTT. The encoded protein is CASSLAAGLADTQYF. This sequence joins TRBV5-1 and TRBJ2-3; D might be TRBD2 (6 bases). The germline V gene encodes CDR1 SGHRS and CDR2 YFSETQ. V lost 0 bases to trimming and J lost 4 bases, with 12 bases between them. The CDR3 is 15 amino acids. The variable domain in full, with the rest retrieved from reference TRBV5-1 and TRBJ2-3, is KAGVTQTPRYLIKTRGQQVTLSCSPISGHRSVSWYQQTPGQGLQFLFEYFSETQRNKGNFPGRFSGRQFSNSRSEMNVSTLELGDSALYLCASSLAAGLADTQYFGPGTRLTVL.

V usage is TRBV7-8 and J usage is TRBJ1-1; 8 bases line up with TRBD1. The V gene end was trimmed by 4 bases and the J gene end by 5 bases; junction bases not matched to a gene: 9. This CDR3 comprises 15 residues. Germline CDR1 and CDR2: SGHVS and FQNEAQ. The chain's CDR3 is CASSYFGQGGTEAFF. The CDR3 region has the DNA TGTGCCAGCAGCTACTTTGGACAGGGAGGAACTGAAGCTTTCTTT.

CDR3 sequence reads: CASNQGHEETQYF. The CDR3 nucleotides read TGCGCCAGCAATCAGGGGCATGAGGAGACCCAGTACTTC. The chain combines TRBV5-1 with TRBJ2-5, with D possibly TRBD1 on 6 matching bases. The CDR3 length is 13 residues. Trimming removed 6 bases at V and 5 bases at J, with 14 bases between. Germline V gene data show CDR1 as SGHRS and CDR2 as YFSETQ.

In DNA form, the CDR3 reads TGTGCCAGCAGCTTGGCTCGGGGGGCGCATGGAAACACCATATATTTT. Translating it yields CASSLARGAHGNTIYF. The chain links TRBV5-4 to TRBJ1-3; D perhaps matches TRBD1 (6 bases). CDR3 length: 16 residues. Trimming stripped 0 bases from V and 3 bases from J, with 13 bases between. Germline V gives CDR1 SGHNT, CDR2 YYREEE (reference sequence).

The chain recombines TRBV5-1 with TRBJ2-5, with 8 bases that match TRBD1. CDR1 and CDR2 from the germline V gene are SGHRS and YFSETQ. J was trimmed by 1 base and V by 2 bases; bases with no gene match: 7. This CDR3 region has 16 residues. The CDR3 is CASSLRQGSLQETQYF. As DNA, the CDR3 is TGCGCCAGCAGCTTAAGACAGGGGTCCCTCCAAGAGACCCAGTACTTC.

The chain uses TRBV27 and TRBJ1-1; perhaps TRBD1 as D (5 bases). V lost 4 bases to trimming and J lost 0 bases, with 12 bases between them. The CDR3 contains 15 residues. Germline lookup yields CDR1 MNHEY and CDR2 SMNVEV (reference sequence). The CDR3 nucleotides read TGTGCCAGCAGTTCGGGACTCCGCTTGAACACTGAAGCTTTCTTT. Translated: CASSSGLRLNTEAFF.

This sequence joins TRBV6-6 and TRBJ2-7; tentatively, D is TRBD1 (5 bases). Trimming removed 2 bases at V and 6 bases at J, with 14 bases between. CDR3 size: 14 residues. CDR1 and CDR2 (germline): MNHNY, SVGAGI (reference sequence). Here the CDR3 DNA reads TGTGCCAGCAGTTACAGGGGCCATGGCGGCGAGCAGTACTTC. Translation gives CASSYRGHGGEQYF.

This chain connects TRBV18 to TRBJ1-1; no clear D gene. The CDR3 loop spans 16 amino acids. Trimming removed 3 bases at V and 0 bases at J, with 14 bases between. Germline V gene data show CDR1 as KGHSH and CDR2 as LQKENI. Here the CDR3 DNA reads TGTGCCAGCTCACCCCCTAGCCCCGTGATGAACACTGAAGCTTTCTTT. Translating gives CASSPPSPVMNTEAFF. The complete variable domain, with remaining parts taken from reference TRBV18 and TRBJ1-1, reads NAGVMQNPRHLVRRRGQEARLRCSPMKGHSHVYWYRQLPEEGLKFMVYLQKENIIDESGMPKERFSAEFPKEGPSILRIQQVVRGDSAAYFCASSPPSPVMNTEAFFGQGTRLTVV.

In regard to this clone: An end of the junction differs from the germline gene, which may be a read error. The rearrangement uses TRBV18 and TRBJ2-7, with 10 bases identical to TRBD1. This CDR3 region has 13 residues. Germline V CDR1 and CDR2: KGHSH, LQKENI. This chain's CDR3 is CASSRRDRGLLDF. The DNA for the CDR3 is TGTGCCAGCTCACGACGGGACAGGGGACTTTTGGACTTC.

V gene TRBV11-2 combines with J gene TRBJ2-7; the D is unclear. Germline CDR1 reads SGHAT; CDR2 reads FQNNGV. The V end was cut by 5 bases, the J end by 7 bases, with 9 bases between. The CDR3 is made up of 11 amino acids. CDR3 in amino acids: CASSPSGEQYF. CDR3 nucleotide sequence: TGTGCCAGCAGCCCCTCCGGGGAGCAGTACTTC.

The gene calls are TRBV5-1 and TRBJ1-1, with D possibly TRBD1 on 5 matching bases. The CDR3 contains 16 residues. CDR1 and CDR2 (germline): SGHRS, YFSETQ. Trimming left V 1 base short and J 1 base short, with 14 bases between. CDR3 region: CASSLRSGGWNTEAFF. The CDR3 DNA is TGCGCCAGCAGCTTGAGATCTGGGGGGTGGAACACTGAAGCTTTCTTT.

The chain links TRBV7-2 to TRBJ1-2; 7 nucleotides agree with TRBD1. V dropped 2 bases and J dropped 4; count of bases not matched to a gene: 7. This CDR3 spans 15 amino acids. The V gene's germline CDR1 is SGHTA and CDR2 FQGNSA. The CDR3 here is CASSLLNRDSYGYTF. The CDR3 bases are TGTGCCAGCAGCTTACTGAACCGGGACAGCTATGGCTACACCTTC.

CDR3 bases: TGCGCCAGCAGCCCTGGTTTTTTAGCGGGGGATACCCAAGAGACCCAGTACTTC. This translates into CASSPGFLAGDTQETQYF. This chain uses TRBV5-1 with TRBJ2-5; 9 bases are shared with TRBD2. CDR3 size: 18 residues. Per germline, CDR1 SGHRS and CDR2 YFSETQ. V was pared by 4 bases and J by 1 base, with 14 bases of the junction left unmatched.